Below are 23 T cell receptor beta chains sequenced from a single sample in a study of identifying expanded T cells in peripheral blood. TCRdb keeps only in-frame clones here, not all; method: immunoSEQ multiplex PCR. The data hold more than 85,000 clones, with approximately 88% observed a single time. Sequencing was done on a sample of blood. The source of these receptors is a person aged 18 to 75 in good health.

The gene calls are TRBV13 and TRBJ2-1; the D gene is possibly TRBD1 (6 bases). This CDR3 spans 15 amino acids. Germline CDR1 PRHDT, CDR2 FYEKMQ (reference sequence). V shed 5 bases and J shed 0 bases, with 11 bases lying between them. The CDR3 DNA is TGTGCCAGCAGCCAAAGGGGGAGCTCCTACAATGAGCAGTTCTTC. This gives the protein CASSQRGSSYNEQFF.

The rearrangement uses TRBV11-3 and TRBJ2-5; TRBD1 aligns across 8 bases. This CDR3 is 15 amino acids long. CDR1 SGHNT and CDR2 YENEEA come from the germline V gene. V was pared by 5 bases and J by 1 base, with 6 bases of the junction left unmatched. CDR3 protein: CASSHLTGGQETQYF. CDR3 nucleotides: TGTGCCAGCAGCCACCTAACAGGGGGCCAAGAGACCCAGTACTTC.

The chain couples TRBV11-2 to TRBJ1-3; D not certain. V was pared by 0 bases and J by 0 bases, with 12 bases between. Germline V gene data show CDR1 as SGHAT and CDR2 as FQNNGV. This CDR3 region has 17 residues. CDR3 loop: CASSLDFGRSSGNTIYF. As DNA, the CDR3 is TGTGCCAGCAGCTTAGATTTTGGGCGGTCCTCTGGAAACACCATATATTTT. The full variable domain, completed using reference TRBV11-2 and TRBJ1-3, is EAGVAQSPRYKIIEKRQSVAFWCNPISGHATLYWYQQILGQGPKLLIQFQNNGVVDDSQLPKDRFSAERLKGVDSTLKIQPAKLEDSAVYLCASSLDFGRSSGNTIYFGEGSWLTVV.

V and J are TRBV29-1 and TRBJ2-1; TRBD1 matches at 11 bases. Trimming at V came to 6 bases and at J to 9 bases, leaving 13 bases not matched to a gene. Per germline, CDR1 SQVTM and CDR2 ANQGSEA. The CDR3 totals 15 residues. The CDR3 nucleotides are TGCAGCGTGAAACCCGGGACAGGGGGATGGGGTGAGCAGTTCTTC. This gives the protein CSVKPGTGGWGEQFF.

V and J are TRBV4-2 and TRBJ2-3; 8 nucleotides align to TRBD2. V dropped 2 bases and J dropped 1; count of bases not matched to a gene: 2. This CDR3 has 15 amino acids. CDR1 and CDR2 (germline): LGHNA, YNFKEQ. CDR3 region: CASSQSTSGTDTQYF. DNA of the CDR3: TGTGCCAGCAGCCAATCGACTAGCGGCACAGATACGCAGTATTTT.

The chain employs TRBV19 and TRBJ1-3, with a weak D call TRBD1 (5 bases). The CDR3 contains 15 residues. Germline CDR1 LNHDA, CDR2 SQIVND (reference sequence). V gave up 7 bases and J gave up 0 bases, with 13 bases separating them. The CDR3 nucleotides read TGTGCCAGTACTCTTTACAGGCCCTCTGGAAACACCATATATTTT. It is translated as CASTLYRPSGNTIYF.

This clone was counted once. The V gene is TRBV5-5, the J gene TRBJ2-2; 8 nucleotides match TRBD1. The germline gives CDR1 SGHKS, CDR2 YYEKEE (reference sequence). The CDR3 runs to 16 residues. V shed 3 bases, J shed 6 bases, and the junction held 10 bases outside the gene matches. The CDR3 DNA sequence: TGTGCCAGCAGCTCCGCAGGGGGCAACCTAGCCGGGGAGCTGTTTTTT. Translated: CASSSAGGNLAGELFF.

This rearrangement joins TRBV25-1 to TRBJ2-7; possible D gene TRBD1, 5 bases. V shed 3 bases and J shed 4 bases, with 13 bases lying between them. Germline CDR1 MGHDK, CDR2 SYGVNS. The CDR3 has 14 amino acids. The CDR3 bases are TGTGCCAGCAGTGACCTAGGAGACAGTTACGAGCAGTACTTC. This codes for CASSDLGDSYEQYF.

The rearrangement joins TRBV11-2 to TRBJ2-3; weak D call: TRBD2 (6 bases). CDR1 SGHAT and CDR2 FQNNGV come from the germline V gene. The CDR3 is made up of 17 amino acids. The V end lost 5 bases, the J end lost 4 bases, and 22 bases lay between the germline ends. CDR3: CASSITSGSRRADTQYF. CDR3 in DNA: TGTGCCAGCAGCATTACCTCCGGGTCCCGGAGGGCAGATACGCAGTATTTT.

This sequence joins TRBV7-3 and TRBJ1-2, with 8 bases that match TRBD1. Germline CDR1 reads SGHTA; CDR2 reads FQGTGA. The CDR3 extends over 14 amino acids. Trimming at V came to 5 bases and at J to 6 bases, leaving 8 bases not matched to a gene. CDR3 coding DNA: TGTGCCAGCAGCGATACAGGGGGTAGGAATGGCTACACCTTC. Amino acids: CASSDTGGRNGYTF.

In this sample, this clone turned up once. The chain carries TRBV7-3 and TRBJ2-7; D is perhaps TRBD1 or TRBD2 (5 bases each). This CDR3 is 14 amino acids long. Germline CDR1 SGHTA, CDR2 FQGTGA. V was shortened by 0 bases and J by 6 bases, with 12 bases between the two germline ends. CDR3 in DNA: TGTGCCAGCAGCTTAACTGCACAGGCGGGCGAGCAGTACTTC. Protein sequence: CASSLTAQAGEQYF. Using reference TRBV7-3 and TRBJ2-7 for the parts outside the CDR3, the full variable domain is GAGVSQTPSNKVTEKGKYVELRCDPISGHTALYWYRQSLGQGPEFLIYFQGTGAADDSGLPNDRFFAVRPEGSVSTLKIQRTERGDSAVYLCASSLTAQAGEQYFGPGTRLTVT.

The rearrangement uses TRBV29-1 and TRBJ1-1, with D perhaps matching TRBD1 (5 bases). CDR3 size: 13 residues. V lost 7 bases and J 1 base, leaving 13 bases between the germline ends. Germline lookup yields CDR1 SQVTM and CDR2 ANQGSEA. The CDR3 coding sequence is TGCAGCGGTACCGGGACCGCGAACACTGAAGCTTTCTTT. It yields the protein CSGTGTANTEAFF.

The chain recombines TRBV7-3 with TRBJ2-1, with D unclear. Germline V gives CDR1 SGHTA, CDR2 FQGTGA. The CDR3 has 13 residues. Trimming took off 0 bases at V and 8 bases at J, with 8 bases between the two ends. The CDR3 loop reads CASSLTQKDEQFF. The DNA for the CDR3 is TGTGCCAGCAGCTTAACCCAGAAGGATGAGCAGTTCTTC.

The CDR3 is CASSSGQGVGEAFF. CDR3 bases: TGTGCCAGCAGCTCTGGACAGGGGGTCGGGGAAGCTTTCTTT. This sequence joins TRBV11-3 and TRBJ1-1, with 10 bases aligning to TRBD1. The CDR3 totals 14 residues. Germline-derived CDR1 and CDR2 are SGHNT and YENEEA. The ends lost 4 bases at V and 8 bases at J; junction bases unmatched: 7.

This chain connects TRBV19 to TRBJ1-4, with 8 bases that match TRBD1. This CDR3 is 16 amino acids long. Trimming took 6 bases from V and 8 from J; bases not matched to a gene: 14. The V gene's germline CDR1 is LNHDA and CDR2 SQIVND (reference sequence). The CDR3: CASRSHSGTGGEKLFF. The CDR3 DNA reads TGTGCCAGTAGATCACACTCCGGGACAGGAGGCGAAAAACTGTTTTTT.

The V and J genes are TRBV11-3 and TRBJ1-2, with a weak D call TRBD1 (6 bases). V was clipped by 6 bases and J by 2 bases, with 10 bases between them. This CDR3 is 13 amino acids long. Germline assignment: CDR1 SGHNT and CDR2 YENEEA. The CDR3 sequence: CASSFQGNYGYTF. The CDR3 nucleotides read TGTGCCAGCAGTTTTCAGGGGAACTATGGCTACACCTTC.

The chain couples TRBV28 to TRBJ2-7; D is possibly TRBD2 (5 bases). Germline lookup yields CDR1 MDHEN and CDR2 SYDVKM. The CDR3 runs to 13 residues. V was clipped by 6 bases and J by 3 bases, with 12 bases between them. In DNA, the CDR3 is TGTGCCAGCAGCCTAACTAGGGACTACGAGCAGTACTTC. It codes for CASSLTRDYEQYF.

The J gene is TRBJ2-1, the V gene TRBV4-3; 9 bases are a match to TRBD2. Trimming took 3 bases from V and 7 from J; bases not matched to a gene: 10. The V gene's germline CDR1 is LGHNA and CDR2 YSLEER. The CDR3 sequence is 16 residues long. CDR3 bases: TGCGCCAGCAGCCACTTAGTGGCGGGGGGGCTTAATGAGCAGTTCTTC. This translates into CASSHLVAGGLNEQFF.

The chain employs TRBV7-8 and TRBJ1-1, with D unclear. V lost 1 base and J lost 1, with 4 bases in between. Germline V lookup: CDR1 SGHVS, CDR2 FQNEAQ. The CDR3 spans 13 residues. The CDR3 DNA sequence: TGTGCCAGCAGCTTAGGCAGGAACACTGAAGCTTTCTTT. This codes for CASSLGRNTEAFF. The full variable domain, with the rest looked up from reference TRBV7-8 and TRBJ1-1, is GAGVSQSPRYKVAKRGQDVALRCDPISGHVSLFWYQQALGQGPEFLTYFQNEAQLDKSGLPSDRFFAERPEGSVSTLKIQRTQQEDSAVYLCASSLGRNTEAFFGQGTRLTVV.

CDR3: CASSFGQHTDTQYF. The CDR3 DNA is TGTGCCAGCAGCTTCGGACAGCACACAGATACGCAGTATTTT. The chain employs TRBV7-9 and TRBJ2-3; perhaps TRBD1 as D (6 bases). Germline CDR1 is SEHNR and CDR2 is FQNEAQ (reference sequence). V lost 3 bases, J lost 2 bases, and 9 bases lay in between. This CDR3 has 14 residues. The variable domain in full, completed from reference TRBV7-9 and TRBJ2-3, reads DTGVSQNPRHKITKRGQNVTFRCDPISEHNRLYWYRQTLGQGPEFLTYFQNEAQLEKSRLLSDRFSAERPKGSFSTLEIQRTEQGDSAMYLCASSFGQHTDTQYFGPGTRLTVL.

The CDR3: CASSLGDPAYNEQFF. CDR3 sequence (DNA): TGTGCCAGCAGCTTAGGGGACCCCGCCTACAATGAGCAGTTCTTC. The rearrangement uses TRBV7-9 and TRBJ2-1; D could derive from TRBD1 or TRBD2 (5 bases each). The CDR3 is 15 amino acids. Germline assignment: CDR1 SEHNR and CDR2 FQNEAQ (reference sequence). The V end lost 1 base, the J end lost 2 bases, and 9 bases lay between the germline ends.

V and J are TRBV5-1 and TRBJ2-7; TRBD2 aligns across 12 bases. The CDR3 is made up of 14 amino acids. In germline, CDR1 is SGHRS, CDR2 YFSETQ. Trimming removed 3 bases from V and 6 bases from J; junction bases left unmatched: 4. Here the CDR3 DNA reads TGCGCCAGCAGCTCTAGCGGGAGGGCCGGCGAGCAGTACTTC. It translates to CASSSSGRAGEQYF. The full variable domain, its missing parts supplied by reference TRBV5-1 and TRBJ2-7, is KAGVTQTPRYLIKTRGQQVTLSCSPISGHRSVSWYQQTPGQGLQFLFEYFSETQRNKGNFPGRFSGRQFSNSRSEMNVSTLELGDSALYLCASSSSGRAGEQYFGPGTRLTVT.

This chain connects TRBV19 to TRBJ1-1; no clear D. The CDR3 runs to 17 residues. Germline loops: CDR1 LNHDA, CDR2 SQIVND (reference sequence). Trimming cost V 5 bases and J 0 bases, with 19 bases left between them. The CDR3 is CASSAVRSQVMNTEAFF. The CDR3 nucleotides are TGTGCCAGTAGTGCGGTCCGGTCACAAGTAATGAACACTGAAGCTTTCTTT.